This T cell receptor beta chain was identified during a study of T-cell reconstitution after alpha-beta-depleted transplantation in children. With respect to this clonotype: The antigen remains undetermined.

The TCRbeta library was prepared with unique molecular identifiers. One entry per CDR3 protein results from TCRdb running MiXCR on the PCR reads. The table shows around 600,000 distinct CDR3 sequences, with roughly 23% occurring only once. Study-wide findings and caveats: T-cell numbers and diversity, one year after transplant, stemmed largely from T cells that were newly produced.

V gave up 5 bases and J gave up 6 bases, with 13 bases separating them. The CDR3 contains 14 residues. The sample in question was PBMCs, mostly from graft donor cells, obtained 360 days after TCRalphabeta/CD19-depleted stem cell transplant. The chain uses TRBV12-3 or TRBV12-4 and TRBJ2-2, with unresolved D. The sequence came from a boy younger than two who had a stem cell transplant for acute myeloid leukemia, so the T cells may come from the graft donor. CDR3 loop: CASSGQAPPGELFF. CDR3 bases: TGTGCCAGCAGTGGTCAGGCCCCTCCCGGGGAGCTGTTTTTT.